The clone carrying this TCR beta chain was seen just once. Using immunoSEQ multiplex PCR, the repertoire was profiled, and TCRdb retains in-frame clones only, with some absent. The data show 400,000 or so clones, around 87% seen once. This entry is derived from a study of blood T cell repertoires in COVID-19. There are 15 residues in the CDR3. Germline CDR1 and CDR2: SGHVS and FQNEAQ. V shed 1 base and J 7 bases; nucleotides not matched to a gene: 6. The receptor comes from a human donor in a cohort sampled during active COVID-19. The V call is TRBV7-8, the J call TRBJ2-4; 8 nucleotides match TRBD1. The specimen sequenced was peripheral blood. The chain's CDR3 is CASSLGQGAANIQYF. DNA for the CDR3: TGTGCCAGCAGCTTAGGGCAGGGGGCGGCGAACATTCAGTACTTC.